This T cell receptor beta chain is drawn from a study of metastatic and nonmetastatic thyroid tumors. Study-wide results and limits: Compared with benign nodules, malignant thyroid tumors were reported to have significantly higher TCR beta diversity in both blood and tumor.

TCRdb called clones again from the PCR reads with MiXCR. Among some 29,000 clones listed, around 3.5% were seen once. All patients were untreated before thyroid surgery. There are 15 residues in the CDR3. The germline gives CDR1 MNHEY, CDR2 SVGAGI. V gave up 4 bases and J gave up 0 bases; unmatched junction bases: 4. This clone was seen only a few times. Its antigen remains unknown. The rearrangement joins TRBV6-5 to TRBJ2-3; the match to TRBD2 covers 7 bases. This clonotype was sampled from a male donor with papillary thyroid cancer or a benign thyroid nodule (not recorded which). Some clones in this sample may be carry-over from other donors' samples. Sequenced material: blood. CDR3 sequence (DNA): TGTGCCAGCAGTTGGACCGGGAGGAGCACAGATACGCAGTATTTT. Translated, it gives CASSWTGRSTDTQYF.